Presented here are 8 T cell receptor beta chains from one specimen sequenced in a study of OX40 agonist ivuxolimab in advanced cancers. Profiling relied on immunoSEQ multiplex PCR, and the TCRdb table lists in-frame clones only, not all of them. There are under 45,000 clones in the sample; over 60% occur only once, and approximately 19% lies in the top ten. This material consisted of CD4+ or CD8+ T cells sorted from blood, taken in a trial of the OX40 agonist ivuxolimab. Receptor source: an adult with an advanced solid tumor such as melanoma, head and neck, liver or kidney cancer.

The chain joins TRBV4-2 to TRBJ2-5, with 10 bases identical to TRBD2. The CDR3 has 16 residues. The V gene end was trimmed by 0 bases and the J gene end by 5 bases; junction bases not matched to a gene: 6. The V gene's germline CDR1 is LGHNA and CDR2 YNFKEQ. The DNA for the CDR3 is TGTGCCAGCAGCCAAGAAGCGGGGGGGCCCGGGGAGACCCAGTACTTC. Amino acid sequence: CASSQEAGGPGETQYF.

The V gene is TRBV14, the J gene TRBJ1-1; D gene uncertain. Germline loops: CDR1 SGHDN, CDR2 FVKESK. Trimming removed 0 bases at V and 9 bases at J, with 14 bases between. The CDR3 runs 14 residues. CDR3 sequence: CASSQDHGQGKAFF. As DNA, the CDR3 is TGTGCCAGCAGCCAAGATCACGGGCAAGGGAAAGCTTTCTTT.

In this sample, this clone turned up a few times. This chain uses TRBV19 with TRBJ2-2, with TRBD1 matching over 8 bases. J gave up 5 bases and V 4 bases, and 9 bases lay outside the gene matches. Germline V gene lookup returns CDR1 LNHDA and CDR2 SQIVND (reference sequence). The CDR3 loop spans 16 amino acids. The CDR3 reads CASSNRAGGMTGELFF. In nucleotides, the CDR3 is TGTGCCAGTAGTAACCGGGCAGGGGGCATGACCGGGGAGCTGTTTTTT. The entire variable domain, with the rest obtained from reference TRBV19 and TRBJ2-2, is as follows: DGGITQSPKYLFRKEGQNVTLSCEQNLNHDAMYWYRQDPGQGLRLIYYSQIVNDFQKGDIAEGYSVSREKKESFPLTVTSAQKNPTAFYLCASSNRAGGMTGELFFGEGSRLTVL.

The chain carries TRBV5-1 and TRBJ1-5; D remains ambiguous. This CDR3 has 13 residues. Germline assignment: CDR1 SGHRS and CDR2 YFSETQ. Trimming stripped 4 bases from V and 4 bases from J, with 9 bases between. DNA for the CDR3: TGCGCCAGCAGCACCGACACGAATCAGCCCCAGCATTTT. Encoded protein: CASSTDTNQPQHF.

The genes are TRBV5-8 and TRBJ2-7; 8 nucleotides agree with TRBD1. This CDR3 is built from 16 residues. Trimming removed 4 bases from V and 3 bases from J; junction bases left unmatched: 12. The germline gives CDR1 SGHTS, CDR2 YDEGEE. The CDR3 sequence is CASSPRGRGLFYEQYF. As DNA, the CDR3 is TGTGCCAGCAGCCCGAGGGGCAGGGGGCTATTCTACGAGCAGTACTTC.

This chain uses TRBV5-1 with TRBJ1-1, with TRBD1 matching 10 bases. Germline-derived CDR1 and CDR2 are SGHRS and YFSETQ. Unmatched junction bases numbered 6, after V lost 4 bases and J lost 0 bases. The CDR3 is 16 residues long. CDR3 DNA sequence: TGCGCCAGCAGCCCCGGACAGGGGGGAATGAACACTGAAGCTTTCTTT. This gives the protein CASSPGQGGMNTEAFF.

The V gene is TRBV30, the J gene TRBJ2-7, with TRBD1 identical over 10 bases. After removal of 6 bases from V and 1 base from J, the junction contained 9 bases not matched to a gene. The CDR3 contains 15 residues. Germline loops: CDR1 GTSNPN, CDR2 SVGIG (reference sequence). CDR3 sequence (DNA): TGTGCCTGCCAACCGAAGGACAGGGGGTCCTACGAGCAGTACTTC. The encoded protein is CACQPKDRGSYEQYF.

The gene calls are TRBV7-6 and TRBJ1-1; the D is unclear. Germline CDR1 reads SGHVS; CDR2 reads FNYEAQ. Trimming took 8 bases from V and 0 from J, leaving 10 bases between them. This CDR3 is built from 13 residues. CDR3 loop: CASRSGVNTEAFF. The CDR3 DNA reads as TGTGCCAGCCGCTCGGGAGTGAACACTGAAGCTTTCTTT.